Each of the 29 T cell receptor beta chains below was sequenced from the same sample in a study of blood T cell repertoires in COVID-19. Sequencing was performed with immunoSEQ multiplex PCR; in TCRdb, only in-frame clones are kept and a portion is missing. The sample holds more than 65,000 clones, roughly 82% seen once. Sequencing input: peripheral blood. The source is a human donor in a cohort sampled during active COVID-19.

V and J are TRBV20-1 and TRBJ2-7; D uncertain. The CDR3 loop spans 11 amino acids. CDR1 is DFQATT and CDR2 is SNEGSKA in the germline V gene (reference sequence). Trimming shortened V by 5 bases and J by 5 bases, and 10 bases separated the two germline ends. The chain's CDR3 is CSAAREDEQYF. The CDR3 region has the DNA TGCAGTGCTGCTCGCGAGGACGAGCAGTACTTC.

The count of this clone is one. The rearrangement uses TRBV6-5 and TRBJ1-2; TRBD1 is a possible D gene (6 bases). CDR3 size: 13 residues. CDR1 is MNHEY, CDR2 SVGAGI, per germline. Trimming removed 10 bases at V and 5 bases at J, with 17 bases between. CDR3 bases: TGTGCCATCCGCAGGGGATCTTTTTATGGCTACACCTTC. It yields the protein CAIRRGSFYGYTF.

This rearrangement joins TRBV2 to TRBJ2-1; possibly TRBD1 for D (5 bases). The V gene lost 4 bases and the J gene lost 0 bases, with 13 bases spanning the gap. The CDR3 is 16 residues long. Germline CDR1 and CDR2: SNHLY and FYNNEI. The CDR3 DNA reads TGTGCCAGCAGTGCAAACAGGAAGAGCTCCTACAATGAGCAGTTCTTC. Protein: CASSANRKSSYNEQFF.

This clone was observed a single time. The chain recombines TRBV5-1 with TRBJ1-4, with a weak D call TRBD1 (6 bases). The CDR3 spans 14 residues. Looked up from germline, CDR1 is SGHRS and CDR2 is YFSETQ. Trimming took 8 bases from V and 3 from J, leaving 14 bases between them. The CDR3 sequence is CASKTGQANEKLFF. CDR3 sequence (DNA): TGCGCCAGTAAGACGGGACAAGCTAATGAAAAACTGTTTTTT.

J is TRBJ2-3 and V is TRBV5-1, with a tentative D call TRBD2 (6 bases). The V gene lost 5 bases and the J gene lost 5 bases, with 21 bases spanning the gap. Germline V gene data show CDR1 as SGHRS and CDR2 as YFSETQ. This CDR3 region has 16 residues. This CDR3 reads CASSLPGPGREDTQYF. CDR3 sequence (DNA): TGCGCCAGCAGTCTTCCAGGGCCGGGGCGGGAAGATACGCAGTATTTT.

The chain couples TRBV5-6 to TRBJ1-2; D may be TRBD1 (6 bases). V was shortened by 4 bases and J by 8 bases, with 18 bases between the two germline ends. The CDR3 covers 14 residues. Looked up from germline, CDR1 is SGHDT and CDR2 is YYEEEE. CDR3 DNA sequence: TGTGCCAGCAGCCTCCGTGCCAGGGGCAAAGGCTACACCTTC. It translates to CASSLRARGKGYTF.

The V and J genes are TRBV5-1 and TRBJ2-2, with TRBD1 identical over 7 bases. Germline CDR1 reads SGHRS; CDR2 reads YFSETQ. The junction had 4 bases not matched to a gene; V was cut back by 1 base and J by 1 base. This CDR3 spans 16 amino acids. CDR3 nucleotides: TGCGCCAGCAGCTTGTCTACAGGGGTGAACACCGGGGAGCTGTTTTTT. Translation: CASSLSTGVNTGELFF.

This sequence joins TRBV18 and TRBJ1-4; no definite D call. The CDR3 is 16 amino acids. Germline V gene sequence: CDR1 KGHSH, CDR2 LQKENI. Trimming took off 5 bases at V and 4 bases at J, with 17 bases between the two ends. This CDR3 is CASSSGSPVNNEKLFF. CDR3 nucleotide sequence: TGTGCCAGCTCATCAGGATCCCCGGTTAATAATGAAAAACTGTTTTTT. Variable domain in full (rest from reference TRBV18 and TRBJ1-4): NAGVMQNPRHLVRRRGQEARLRCSPMKGHSHVYWYRQLPEEGLKFMVYLQKENIIDESGMPKERFSAEFPKEGPSILRIQQVVRGDSAAYFCASSSGSPVNNEKLFFGSGTQLSVL.

This chain joins TRBV7-8 and TRBJ2-1; tentatively, D is TRBD2 (5 bases). Germline CDR1 reads SGHVS; CDR2 reads FQNEAQ. V was pared by 7 bases and J by 10 bases, with 17 bases between. The CDR3 is 13 amino acids. The CDR3 DNA reads TGTGCCAGCACCCAACGGGGTCCTTCGGAGCAGTTCTTC. Protein product: CASTQRGPSEQFF.

This rearrangement joins TRBV5-1 to TRBJ2-3; D might be TRBD2 (6 bases). CDR1 is SGHRS and CDR2 is YFSETQ in the germline V gene. CDR3 length equals 13 residues. V gave up 4 bases and J gave up 4 bases, with 10 bases separating them. The CDR3 sequence: CASSRELADTQYF. In DNA, the CDR3 is TGCGCCAGCAGCCGGGAGTTAGCAGATACGCAGTATTTT. The entire variable domain, with the rest obtained from reference TRBV5-1 and TRBJ2-3, is as follows: KAGVTQTPRYLIKTRGQQVTLSCSPISGHRSVSWYQQTPGQGLQFLFEYFSETQRNKGNFPGRFSGRQFSNSRSEMNVSTLELGDSALYLCASSRELADTQYFGPGTRLTVL.

The chain recombines TRBV27 with TRBJ2-1; 10 positions agree with TRBD2. This CDR3 spans 14 amino acids. Germline V CDR1 and CDR2: MNHEY, SMNVEV (reference sequence). The trim removed 6 bases at V and 4 bases at J, leaving 3 bases unmatched. CDR3 bases: TGTGCCAGCAGACTAGCGGGAACTTACAATGAGCAGTTCTTC. Residues: CASRLAGTYNEQFF.

The rearrangement links TRBV12-3 or TRBV12-4 to TRBJ1-5; D is ambiguous. This CDR3 comprises 12 residues. V was pared by 7 bases and J by 0 bases, with 4 bases between. This chain's CDR3 is CASTYSNQPQHF. The CDR3 DNA follows: TGTGCCAGCACCTATAGCAATCAGCCCCAGCATTTT.

This chain uses TRBV5-1 with TRBJ2-1, with unresolved D. The V and J ends lost 1 base and 4 bases respectively, with 12 bases between them. Germline assignment: CDR1 SGHRS and CDR2 YFSETQ. The CDR3 consists of 15 residues. The CDR3 nucleotides read TGCGCCAGCAGCTTGCTTGCGACACCTTACAATGAGCAGTTCTTC. Protein: CASSLLATPYNEQFF. The whole variable domain, filled in from reference TRBV5-1 and TRBJ2-1, reads KAGVTQTPRYLIKTRGQQVTLSCSPISGHRSVSWYQQTPGQGLQFLFEYFSETQRNKGNFPGRFSGRQFSNSRSEMNVSTLELGDSALYLCASSLLATPYNEQFFGPGTRLTVL.

This chain links TRBV19 with TRBJ2-2; D is ambiguous. The CDR3 is made up of 15 amino acids. V was shortened by 6 bases and J by 7 bases, with 18 bases between the two germline ends. Per the germline V gene, CDR1 is LNHDA and CDR2 is SQIVND (reference sequence). CDR3 region: CASSALRAMGGELFF. In DNA form, the CDR3 reads TGTGCCAGTAGCGCCCTCCGAGCGATGGGCGGGGAGCTGTTTTTT.

The chain carries TRBV5-4 and TRBJ2-1, with 9 bases that match TRBD1. J gave up 10 bases and V 4 bases, and 3 bases lay outside the gene matches. The CDR3 loop spans 12 amino acids. Germline CDR1 is SGHNT and CDR2 is YYREEE (reference sequence). The CDR3 bases are TGTGCCAGCAGCCCGACAGGGGGAGAGCAGTTCTTC. Translating it yields CASSPTGGEQFF.

The chain uses TRBV18 and TRBJ2-3, with 7 bases aligning to TRBD1. Germline lookup yields CDR1 KGHSH and CDR2 LQKENI. Losses at the gene ends were 3 bases for V and 6 bases for J; bases not matched to a gene: 9. The CDR3 spans 15 residues. In DNA form, the CDR3 reads TGTGCCAGCTCACCCAGGGGGTCCGGGAAGGATACGCAGTATTTT. Translating gives CASSPRGSGKDTQYF.

CDR3 amino acids: CASSYSGDSYEQYF. In nucleotides, the CDR3 is TGCGCCAGCAGCTACTCAGGGGATTCATACGAGCAGTACTTC. The chain employs TRBV5-1 and TRBJ2-7, with D possibly being TRBD1 (6 bases). CDR1 is SGHRS, CDR2 YFSETQ, per germline. Deletions cut 3 bases from V and 4 bases from J, with 14 bases between. This CDR3 region has 14 residues.

The chain carries TRBV3-1 (or the pseudogene TRBV3-2) and TRBJ2-7; D gene ambiguous. The CDR3 sequence is 12 residues long. Trimming shortened V by 4 bases and J by 4 bases, and 8 bases separated the two germline ends. Germline V gives CDR1 LGHDT, CDR2 YNNKEL (reference sequence). Here the CDR3 reads CASSRSIYEQYF. The CDR3 bases are TGTGCCAGCAGCCGCAGTATATACGAGCAGTACTTC.

The chain combines TRBV7-8 with TRBJ1-4; the D gene is possibly TRBD1 (6 bases). V lost 5 bases to trimming and J lost 11 bases, with 21 bases between them. The germline CDR1 and CDR2 sequences are SGHVS and FQNEAQ. The CDR3 extends over 15 amino acids. The chain's CDR3 is CASSPPRTAYEKLFF. As DNA, the CDR3 is TGTGCCAGCAGCCCGCCTCGGACAGCTTACGAGAAACTGTTTTTT. Filled out from reference TRBV7-8 and TRBJ1-4, the complete variable domain reads GAGVSQSPRYKVAKRGQDVALRCDPISGHVSLFWYQQALGQGPEFLTYFQNEAQLDKSGLPSDRFFAERPEGSVSTLKIQRTQQEDSAVYLCASSPPRTAYEKLFFGSGTQLSVL.

V gene TRBV27 combines with J gene TRBJ2-7; 12 bases line up with TRBD2. The CDR3 is made up of 15 amino acids. Looked up from germline, CDR1 is MNHEY and CDR2 is SMNVEV (reference sequence). With 5 bases clipped from V and 7 bases from J, the junction kept 9 bases outside the gene matches. CDR3 coding DNA: TGTGCCAGCAGTGCCAGACTAGCGGGAGCGGGGGAGCAGTACTTC. This gives the protein CASSARLAGAGEQYF.

V is TRBV10-3 and J is TRBJ1-5; 8 bases align to TRBD1. V shed 6 bases, J shed 5 bases, and the junction held 6 bases outside the gene matches. Germline values: CDR1 ENHRY, CDR2 SYGVKD. This CDR3 is 14 amino acids long. The CDR3 coding sequence is TGTGCCATCAGCTGGACAGGGACAGATCAGCCCCAGCATTTT. It specifies CAISWTGTDQPQHF.

This sequence joins TRBV3-1 (or the pseudogene TRBV3-2) and TRBJ2-7, with 9 bases lining up with TRBD2. The CDR3 runs to 16 residues. Germline V CDR1 and CDR2: LGHDT, YNNKEL (reference sequence). The ends lost 3 bases at V and 5 bases at J; junction bases unmatched: 11. CDR3 DNA: TGTGCCAGCAGCCAGCGAGCAGCGGGAGGATCCGACGAGCAGTACTTC. It is translated as CASSQRAAGGSDEQYF.

The chain recombines TRBV7-2 with TRBJ2-5, with TRBD2 matching over 10 bases. Unmatched junction bases numbered 2, after V lost 5 bases and J lost 2 bases. This CDR3 has 14 residues. In germline, CDR1 is SGHTA, CDR2 FQGNSA. CDR3 amino acids: CASSPGLAQETQYF. The CDR3 DNA reads as TGTGCCAGCAGCCCGGGACTAGCGCAAGAGACCCAGTACTTC.

The chain joins TRBV13 to TRBJ2-1; TRBD1 is a possible D gene (6 bases). Germline CDR1 is PRHDT and CDR2 is FYEKMQ (reference sequence). The CDR3 covers 15 residues. Deletions cut 2 bases from V and 1 base from J, with 9 bases between. For the CDR3, the DNA is TGTGCCAGCAGCTTAATACAGGGATCCTACAATGAGCAGTTCTTC. This codes for CASSLIQGSYNEQFF. Combining the CDR3 with reference TRBV13 and TRBJ2-1 gives the whole variable domain AAGVIQSPRHLIKEKRETATLKCYPIPRHDTVYWYQQGPGQDPQFLISFYEKMQSDKGSIPDRFSAQQFSDYHSELNMSSLELGDSALYFCASSLIQGSYNEQFFGPGTRLTVL.

This clone was detected only once. This chain links TRBV28 with TRBJ1-2, with 8 positions matching TRBD1. Germline trimming cut 6 bases from V and 2 bases from J; bases unmatched to any gene: 11. The CDR3 spans 16 residues. The V gene's germline CDR1 is MDHEN and CDR2 SYDVKM. CDR3 region: CASSRTGTERNYGYTF. The DNA for the CDR3 is TGTGCCAGCAGCAGGACAGGGACTGAACGAAACTATGGCTACACCTTC.

This rearrangement joins TRBV14 to TRBJ2-7; TRBD2 matches 9 bases. V shed 4 bases, J shed 4 bases, and the junction held 5 bases outside the gene matches. The CDR3 runs 14 residues. CDR1 SGHDN and CDR2 FVKESK come from the germline V gene. The CDR3 nucleotides read TGTGCCAGCAGCCTTAGCGGGAGAGGGTACGAGCAGTACTTC. Amino acids: CASSLSGRGYEQYF.

The CDR3 DNA is TGTGCCAGCAGTGAATTTCCAGGGCCCTACGAGCAGTACTTC. Protein product: CASSEFPGPYEQYF. V gene TRBV25-1 combines with J gene TRBJ2-7; tentatively, D is TRBD1 (5 bases). V shed 1 base and J shed 2 bases, with 9 bases lying between them. Germline CDR1 MGHDK, CDR2 SYGVNS. This CDR3 is 14 amino acids long.

This clone has just one count. This chain uses TRBV6-5 with TRBJ1-1; 8 nucleotides align to TRBD1. After removal of 7 bases from V and 0 bases from J, the junction contained 4 bases not matched to a gene. This CDR3 contains 14 residues. Germline CDR1 and CDR2: MNHEY and SVGAGI. CDR3 sequence reads: CASTRQGMNTEAFF. CDR3 in DNA: TGTGCCAGCACCCGACAGGGGATGAACACTGAAGCTTTCTTT.

The chain uses TRBV9 and TRBJ1-1; tentative D call: TRBD1 (5 bases). The CDR3 is 15 amino acids. CDR1 and CDR2 (germline): SGDLS, YYNGEE. Trimming removed 3 bases from V and 6 bases from J, with 18 bases in between. CDR3 DNA sequence: TGTGCCAGCAGCGCTCCTTCCGGGGGTAGAGCTGAAGCTTTCTTT. Its translation is CASSAPSGGRAEAFF. Full variable domain (outside the CDR3, taken from reference TRBV9 and TRBJ1-1): DSGVTQTPKHLITATGQRVTLRCSPRSGDLSVYWYQQSLDQGLQFLIQYYNGEERAKGNILERFSAQQFPDLHSELNLSSLELGDSALYFCASSAPSGGRAEAFFGQGTRLTVV.